The sequence of this T cell receptor beta chain was determined in a study of shared T cell receptors in the human thymus. Measured with immunoSEQ multiplex PCR; TCRdb has only the in-frame clones, and not every one. The data hold roughly 550,000 clones, with around 78% observed a single time. Germline V lookup: CDR1 KGHSH, CDR2 LQKENI. After removal of 4 bases from V and 6 bases from J, the junction contained 5 bases not matched to a gene. The CDR3 is made up of 13 amino acids. In this sample, this clone turned up once. These data were also reused for a study on human thymus T cells. In that study: Resections from corrective heart surgery supplied the thymus tissue.

This rearrangement joins TRBV18 to TRBJ2-5; 7 bases map to TRBD1. The TCR comes from a boy in the first two years of life with a congenital heart defect. The sequenced material came from thymocytes. The CDR3 spells CASSLDREQTQYF. CDR3 coding DNA: TGTGCCAGCTCACTAGACAGGGAACAGACCCAGTACTTC. Drawing the rest from reference TRBV18 and TRBJ2-5, the complete variable domain is NAGVMQNPRHLVRRRGQEARLRCSPMKGHSHVYWYRQLPEEGLKFMVYLQKENIIDESGMPKERFSAEFPKEGPSILRIQQVVRGDSAAYFCASSLDREQTQYFGPGTRLLVL.